The 31 T cell receptor beta chains below come from one sample, sequenced in a study of blood T cell repertoires in COVID-19. TCRdb keeps only in-frame clones here, not all; method: immunoSEQ multiplex PCR. The sample includes some 150,000 clones, around 83% of them seen just once. The sequenced sample was peripheral blood. These receptors originate from a woman aged 50 to 65 with acute or convalescent COVID-19.

This clone has only a few counts. The rearrangement uses TRBV4-3 and TRBJ2-2; a possible D gene is TRBD2 (5 bases). The V end lost 8 bases, the J end lost 0 bases, and 10 bases lay between the germline ends. Germline lookup yields CDR1 LGHNA and CDR2 YSLEER. The CDR3 runs to 14 residues. CDR3 in amino acids: CASGLATNTGELFF. CDR3 nucleotides: TGCGCCAGCGGGCTAGCAACGAACACCGGGGAGCTGTTTTTT.

This clone was recorded once. The V call is TRBV10-3, the J call TRBJ2-3, with 9 nucleotides matching TRBD2. Germline V CDR1 and CDR2: ENHRY, SYGVKD. V shed 0 bases, J shed 2 bases, and the junction held 3 bases outside the gene matches. The CDR3 length is 16 residues. The CDR3 coding sequence is TGTGCCATCAGTGAGTCGCTAGCGGGGAACACAGATACGCAGTATTTT. Amino acid sequence: CAISESLAGNTDTQYF.

V usage is TRBV19 and J usage is TRBJ2-3; 7 bases line up with TRBD1. J lost 5 bases, V lost 7 bases, and 9 bases had no gene match. Germline V gene data show CDR1 as LNHDA and CDR2 as SQIVND (reference sequence). This CDR3 spans 14 amino acids. The CDR3 coding sequence is TGTGCCAGTAATAACAGGGGTGGAGGAGATACGCAGTATTTT. Translating it yields CASNNRGGGDTQYF.

The gene calls are TRBV5-8 and TRBJ1-4, with D possibly TRBD1 on 6 matching bases. The germline V gene encodes CDR1 SGHTS and CDR2 YDEGEE. The CDR3 loop spans 15 amino acids. Trimming took 0 bases from V and 5 from J, leaving 11 bases between them. CDR3: CASSLVQGPNEKLFF. CDR3 sequence (DNA): TGTGCCAGCAGCTTGGTACAGGGACCGAATGAAAAACTGTTTTTT. Filled out from reference TRBV5-8 and TRBJ1-4, the complete variable domain reads EAGVTQSPTHLIKTRGQQATLRCSPISGHTSVYWYQQALGLGLQFLLWYDEGEERNRGNFPPRFSGRQFPNYSSELNVNALELEDSALYLCASSLVQGPNEKLFFGSGTQLSVL.

This chain uses TRBV7-2 with TRBJ2-7, with 11 bases lining up with TRBD1. V shed 5 bases, J shed 0 bases, and the junction held 9 bases outside the gene matches. The CDR3 has 17 residues. Germline assignment: CDR1 SGHTA and CDR2 FQGNSA. CDR3 loop: CASSRTRGTGGSYEQYF. In DNA form, the CDR3 reads TGTGCCAGCAGCCGTACGCGCGGGACAGGGGGCTCCTACGAGCAGTACTTC.

The chain carries TRBV19 and TRBJ1-1; D is unresolved. Trimming shortened V by 4 bases and J by 11 bases, and 14 bases separated the two germline ends. CDR1 and CDR2 (germline): LNHDA, SQIVND (reference sequence). CDR3 length equals 12 residues. The CDR3 nucleotides read TGTGCCAGTAGTACTACCCGGGGTAGGGCTTTCTTT. Protein: CASSTTRGRAFF.

The chain employs TRBV7-2 and TRBJ2-1; tentatively, D is TRBD2 (6 bases). This CDR3 contains 15 residues. The germline V gene encodes CDR1 SGHTA and CDR2 FQGNSA. V shed 4 bases and J shed 8 bases, with 18 bases lying between them. The CDR3 spells CASSYFLGGGYEQFF. In DNA form, the CDR3 reads TGTGCCAGCAGCTACTTTTTGGGAGGTGGTTATGAGCAGTTCTTC.

This clone showed up just a few times. The V gene is TRBV24-1, the J gene TRBJ1-2; D gene uncertain. The CDR3 is made up of 16 amino acids. Germline V gene data show CDR1 as KGHDR and CDR2 as SFDVKD. V lost 1 base to trimming and J lost 4 bases, with 15 bases between them. The CDR3: CATSDFNSAGLYGYTF. The CDR3 DNA reads as TGTGCCACCAGTGATTTTAATTCGGCAGGACTCTATGGCTACACCTTC.

The chain recombines TRBV19 with TRBJ2-1; D may be TRBD1 (6 bases). Germline values: CDR1 LNHDA, CDR2 SQIVND (reference sequence). Between the trimmed V and J ends, which lost 5 bases and 3 bases, there was a span of 17 bases. The CDR3 covers 16 residues. CDR3 loop: CASSPLGGAYYNEQFF. In DNA, the CDR3 is TGTGCCAGTAGTCCCCTAGGGGGAGCTTACTACAATGAGCAGTTCTTC.

This chain connects TRBV11-2 to TRBJ1-2; weak D call: TRBD1 (5 bases). V shed 1 base and J shed 7 bases, with 10 bases lying between them. The CDR3 runs to 13 residues. Germline loops: CDR1 SGHAT, CDR2 FQNNGV. DNA for the CDR3: TGTGCCAGCAGCTTAGTAACCGGGGGTGGCTACACCTTC. Encoded protein: CASSLVTGGGYTF.

The V gene is TRBV2, the J gene TRBJ1-1; possibly TRBD1 for D (5 bases). The V gene lost 6 bases and the J gene lost 1 base, with 18 bases spanning the gap. Germline-derived CDR1 and CDR2 are SNHLY and FYNNEI. The CDR3 contains 16 residues. CDR3: CASRWRGRKGNTEAFF. DNA for the CDR3: TGTGCCAGCAGGTGGAGGGGCCGCAAGGGGAACACTGAAGCTTTCTTT.

The CDR3 nucleotides read TGTGCCAGCAGCCCCGGGACTAGCGGGGGCCGCTCAGAGACCCAGTACTTC. Translated: CASSPGTSGGRSETQYF. The rearrangement joins TRBV9 to TRBJ2-5, with TRBD2 identical over 14 bases. Germline values: CDR1 SGDLS, CDR2 YYNGEE. The V and J ends lost 4 bases and 4 bases, in that order; junction bases with no gene match: 9. This CDR3 has 17 amino acids.

The chain recombines TRBV7-3 with TRBJ1-1; 7 nucleotides line up with TRBD1. Losses at the gene ends were 6 bases for V and 2 bases for J; bases not matched to a gene: 6. Germline lookup yields CDR1 SGHTA and CDR2 FQGTGA. This CDR3 has 14 residues. This CDR3 reads CASRMTGPNTEAFF. The CDR3, as DNA: TGTGCCAGCAGAATGACAGGGCCAAACACTGAAGCTTTCTTT.

This clone came up a few times. In DNA form, the CDR3 reads TGTGCCAGCAGCTTAGCAGCTAGCCCCACCGGGGAGCTGTTTTTT. Protein sequence: CASSLAASPTGELFF. J is TRBJ2-2 and V is TRBV11-2; a weak D match, TRBD2 (5 bases). Per the germline V gene, CDR1 is SGHAT and CDR2 is FQNNGV. Trimming took off 1 base at V and 4 bases at J, with 10 bases between the two ends. The CDR3 contains 15 residues.

This clone was seen only once. The chain recombines TRBV5-6 with TRBJ2-1, with 10 bases identical to TRBD2. Germline V CDR1 and CDR2: SGHDT, YYEEEE. This CDR3 spans 17 amino acids. The trim removed 1 base at V and 3 bases at J, leaving 7 bases unmatched. Written as DNA, the CDR3 is TGTGCCAGCAGCTTGTATAGTAGCGGGGGGCACTACAATGAGCAGTTCTTC. Amino acid sequence: CASSLYSSGGHYNEQFF.

This sequence joins TRBV11-3 and TRBJ1-1; D ambiguous. The V gene's germline CDR1 is SGHNT and CDR2 YENEEA. Trimming shortened V by 1 base and J by 4 bases, and 10 bases separated the two germline ends. CDR3 length: 14 residues. CDR3 region: CASSLGPTGTEAFF. DNA of the CDR3: TGTGCCAGCAGCTTAGGACCCACGGGCACTGAAGCTTTCTTT.

This chain links TRBV9 with TRBJ2-1; D gene uncertain. V dropped 0 bases and J dropped 7 bases, with 11 bases sitting between them. This CDR3 is built from 14 residues. CDR1 is SGDLS and CDR2 is YYNGEE in the germline V gene. CDR3 nucleotides: TGTGCCAGCAGCGTAGCTACTGGTCTAAATGAGCAGTTCTTC. Residues: CASSVATGLNEQFF.

J is TRBJ1-6 and V is TRBV2; 8 nucleotides match TRBD1. This CDR3 comprises 15 residues. With V trimmed by 5 bases and J by 6 bases, 6 bases remained unmatched. Germline V gene sequence: CDR1 SNHLY, CDR2 FYNNEI. DNA of the CDR3: TGTGCCAGCAGTCTGGAGACAGGGGTTAATTCACCCCTCCACTTT. Protein product: CASSLETGVNSPLHF.

By share, this clone ranks as medium-sized. The J gene is TRBJ2-3, the V gene TRBV4-2; D ambiguous. V shed 4 bases and J shed 0 bases, with 14 bases lying between them. This CDR3 comprises 16 residues. CDR1 LGHNA and CDR2 YNFKEQ come from the germline V gene. The CDR3 region has the DNA TGTGCCAGCAGCCGACTCGCCGATGCTAGCACAGATACGCAGTATTTT. This sequence encodes CASSRLADASTDTQYF.

This clone came up a few times. V is TRBV28 and J is TRBJ2-7; 9 nucleotides match TRBD2. Germline lookup yields CDR1 MDHEN and CDR2 SYDVKM. Trimming removed 7 bases from V and 0 bases from J; junction bases left unmatched: 7. The CDR3 totals 15 residues. CDR3 amino acids: CASKKTAGGSYEQYF. The CDR3 DNA reads TGTGCCAGCAAAAAAACAGCGGGAGGCTCCTACGAGCAGTACTTC.

The rearrangement uses TRBV9 and TRBJ2-7; tentative D call: TRBD2 (5 bases). The CDR3 extends over 15 amino acids. In germline, CDR1 is SGDLS, CDR2 YYNGEE. With 1 base removed from V and 2 bases from J, the gap between germline ends came to 13 bases. CDR3 sequence reads: CASSVSLSATYEQYF. The CDR3, as DNA: TGTGCCAGCAGCGTAAGTCTTAGCGCCACCTACGAGCAGTACTTC.

This clone has just a few counts. The chain combines TRBV4-1 with TRBJ1-2; TRBD1 is a possible D gene (5 bases). Germline lookup yields CDR1 MGHRA and CDR2 YSYEKL. The CDR3 contains 13 residues. Between the trimmed V and J ends, which lost 0 bases and 8 bases, there was a span of 10 bases. The DNA of the CDR3 is TGCGCCAGCAGCCAAGATCCAGGGCAAGGCTACACCTTC. Translating it yields CASSQDPGQGYTF.

The V and J genes are TRBV6-2 or TRBV6-3 and TRBJ2-5; tentative D call: TRBD1 (5 bases). Germline CDR1 is MNHEY and CDR2 is SVGEGT. V lost 1 base to trimming and J lost 2 bases, with 8 bases between them. The CDR3 has 14 residues. CDR3 DNA: TGTGCCAGCAGTTACTTTCCAGGGCAAGAGACCCAGTACTTC. Amino acid sequence: CASSYFPGQETQYF.

The chain is built from TRBV5-5 and TRBJ1-5; D gene uncertain. The CDR3 length is 14 residues. Trimming took off 1 base at V and 6 bases at J, with 11 bases between the two ends. The germline gives CDR1 SGHKS, CDR2 YYEKEE (reference sequence). In DNA, the CDR3 is TGTGCCAGCAGCTTGTTATCCTCTCGTCAGCCCCAGCATTTT. Protein sequence: CASSLLSSRQPQHF.

This clone was detected only once. The genes are TRBV21-1 and TRBJ1-4; TRBD1, the table's D call, was not compared with the DNA. TRBV21-1 counts as a pseudogene. The CDR3 loop spans 17 amino acids. CDR3 nucleotides: TGTGCCAGCAGCTTAACGACAGGGAGCGGCGTTAATGAAAAACTGTTTTTT. Amino acids: CASSLTTGSGVNEKLFF.

The chain combines TRBV5-6 with TRBJ1-5; no clear D. The V gene lost 3 bases and the J gene lost 2 bases, with 6 bases spanning the gap. Per germline, CDR1 SGHDT and CDR2 YYEEEE. This CDR3 has 13 amino acids. The CDR3, as DNA: TGTGCCAGCAGCTCTACTGGCAATCAGCCCCAGCATTTT. This sequence encodes CASSSTGNQPQHF.

The chain joins TRBV18 to TRBJ2-7, with a possible D match to TRBD1 (5 bases). The germline gives CDR1 KGHSH, CDR2 LQKENI. CDR3 length equals 17 residues. V was cut by 0 bases and J by 3 bases, with 18 bases left in between. CDR3 DNA: TGTGCCAGCTCACCACCATTGGGGAACAGGTTCGGCTACGAGCAGTACTTC. The encoded protein is CASSPPLGNRFGYEQYF.

This chain joins TRBV4-3 and TRBJ2-2, with 8 bases identical to TRBD1. Trimming at V came to 4 bases and at J to 7 bases, leaving 11 bases not matched to a gene. Germline V CDR1 and CDR2: LGHNA, YSLEER. CDR3 length equals 16 residues. The CDR3 reads CASSRHKGQGRGELFF. DNA for the CDR3: TGCGCCAGCAGCCGGCATAAAGGACAGGGTCGCGGGGAGCTGTTTTTT.

The rearrangement links TRBV9 to TRBJ2-2; 7 bases are a match to TRBD1. The CDR3 has 15 amino acids. Germline trimming cut 3 bases from V and 2 bases from J; bases unmatched to any gene: 4. Germline V lookup: CDR1 SGDLS, CDR2 YYNGEE. The CDR3 sequence is CASSARDRNTGELFF. CDR3 coding DNA: TGTGCCAGCAGCGCCCGGGACAGAAACACCGGGGAGCTGTTTTTT. Supplemented by reference TRBV9 and TRBJ2-2, the full variable domain reads DSGVTQTPKHLITATGQRVTLRCSPRSGDLSVYWYQQSLDQGLQFLIQYYNGEERAKGNILERFSAQQFPDLHSELNLSSLELGDSALYFCASSARDRNTGELFFGEGSRLTVL.

The rearrangement uses TRBV10-2 and TRBJ1-3, with D tentatively TRBD1 (5 bases). V lost 4 bases and J 4 bases, leaving 14 bases between the germline ends. CDR3 length: 15 amino acids. Germline V lookup: CDR1 WSHSY, CDR2 SAAADI. The CDR3 DNA is TGCGCCAGCAGTGGAGAAGGGGCGCGAGGAAACACCATATATTTT. Protein sequence: CASSGEGARGNTIYF.

The gene calls are TRBV2 and TRBJ2-5, with 7 bases lining up with TRBD1. The germline V gene encodes CDR1 SNHLY and CDR2 FYNNEI. This CDR3 spans 14 amino acids. V was pared by 6 bases and J by 1 base, with 5 bases of the junction left unmatched. CDR3 residues: CASRPRTGQETQYF. CDR3 coding DNA: TGTGCCAGCAGACCCCGGACAGGCCAAGAGACCCAGTACTTC.